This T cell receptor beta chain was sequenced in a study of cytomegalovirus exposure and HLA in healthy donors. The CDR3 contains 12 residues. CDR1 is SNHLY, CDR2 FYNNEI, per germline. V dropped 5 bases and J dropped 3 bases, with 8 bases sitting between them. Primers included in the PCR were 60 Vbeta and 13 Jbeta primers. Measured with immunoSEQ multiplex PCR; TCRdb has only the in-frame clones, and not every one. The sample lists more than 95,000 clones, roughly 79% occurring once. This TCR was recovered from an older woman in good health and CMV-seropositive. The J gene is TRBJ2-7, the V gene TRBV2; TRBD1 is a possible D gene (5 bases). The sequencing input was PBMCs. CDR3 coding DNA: TGTGCCAGCAGTCACAGGTACTACGAGCAGTACTTC. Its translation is CASSHRYYEQYF.